The 26 T cell receptor beta chains reported below all come from one sample, sequenced in a study of T-cell memory formation after mild COVID-19. TCRdb reprocessed the 5' RACE reads with MiXCR, giving one entry per CDR3 protein. In the table there are 89,000 or so distinct CDR3 sequences, 9.5% to 15% of which are singletons. The source material was PBMCs or a T cell subset sorted from them (not recorded which). The source of these receptors is a man between 18 and 35 years old who had mild COVID-19 (a few samples of this study predate the infection). Cell type and time point are not known.

The V and J genes are TRBV20-1 and TRBJ1-2; 7 nucleotides agree with TRBD1. V lost 5 bases and J lost 2; bases outside the gene matches: 2. CDR1 and CDR2 (germline): DFQATT, SNEGSKA (reference sequence). There are 12 residues in the CDR3. Here the CDR3 DNA reads TGCAGTGCTTGGGACAGCAACTATGGCTACACCTTC. Its translation: CSAWDSNYGYTF.

The J gene is TRBJ2-3, the V gene TRBV4-1, with D unresolved. Trimming removed 4 bases from V and 0 bases from J, with 11 bases in between. Germline V CDR1 and CDR2: MGHRA, YSYEKL. The CDR3 is made up of 15 amino acids. The CDR3 DNA reads TGCGCCAGCAGCCCCCGGGCCGTTAGCACAGATACGCAGTATTTT. Protein: CASSPRAVSTDTQYF.

This clonotype has at least ten counts. The chain joins TRBV7-6 to TRBJ2-1; maybe TRBD2 (7 bases). Germline CDR1 and CDR2: SGHVS and FNYEAQ. The CDR3 is 16 amino acids. V gave up 3 bases and J gave up 1 base, with 13 bases separating them. This CDR3 is CASSFGGGASYNEQFF. CDR3 nucleotide sequence: TGTGCCAGCAGCTTTGGAGGGGGGGCGTCCTACAATGAGCAGTTCTTC.

The V call is TRBV7-9, the J call TRBJ2-5; the D is unclear. The germline CDR1 and CDR2 sequences are SEHNR and FQNEAQ (reference sequence). The CDR3 runs to 15 residues. Trimming shortened V by 2 bases and J by 1 base, and 11 bases separated the two germline ends. CDR3: CASSLRVDIQETQYF. The CDR3 coding sequence is TGTGCCAGCAGCTTACGGGTAGACATCCAAGAGACCCAGTACTTC.

The rearrangement links TRBV7-9 to TRBJ2-1; the match to TRBD2 covers 7 bases. There are 14 residues in the CDR3. Unmatched junction bases numbered 6, after V lost 3 bases and J lost 7 bases. CDR1 and CDR2 (germline): SEHNR, FQNEAQ (reference sequence). CDR3 sequence reads: CASSFRLARNEQFF. Written as DNA, the CDR3 is TGTGCCAGCAGCTTCCGACTAGCTAGGAATGAGCAGTTCTTC.

V usage is TRBV15 and J usage is TRBJ2-2; 8 nucleotides agree with TRBD1. The CDR3 totals 17 residues. Unmatched junction bases numbered 12, after V lost 5 bases and J lost 4 bases. The germline CDR1 and CDR2 sequences are LNHNV and YYDKDF (reference sequence). The CDR3 spells CATSFGRGQASTGELFF. The CDR3, as DNA: TGTGCCACCAGCTTTGGAAGGGGACAGGCGAGCACCGGGGAGCTGTTTTTT.

This clonotype was detected once. The CDR3 region has the DNA TGTGCCAGCAGTCAGGGGGGGGGGGGCCGAACAGATACGCAGTATTTT. It specifies CASSQGGGGRTDTQYF. The rearrangement links TRBV7-6 to TRBJ2-3, with D tentatively TRBD1 or TRBD2 (7 bases each). This CDR3 comprises 16 residues. The V end lost 6 bases, the J end lost 3 bases, and 19 bases lay between the germline ends. Germline CDR1 and CDR2: SGHVS and FNYEAQ. Together with reference TRBV7-6 and TRBJ2-3, the CDR3 gives the full variable domain: GAGVSQSPRYKVTKRGQDVALRCDPISGHVSLYWYRQALGQGPEFLTYFNYEAQQDKSGLPNDRFSAERPEGSISTLTIQRTEQRDSAMYRCASSQGGGGRTDTQYFGPGTRLTVL.

V and J are TRBV9 and TRBJ2-7; 7 nucleotides align to TRBD1. The V and J ends lost 0 bases and 2 bases, in that order; junction bases with no gene match: 2. Germline V CDR1 and CDR2: SGDLS, YYNGEE. The CDR3 covers 14 residues. The CDR3 nucleotides read TGTGCCAGCAGCGTAGGGGACAGCACCTACGAGCAGTACTTC. Encoded protein: CASSVGDSTYEQYF. The variable domain in full, with the rest retrieved from reference TRBV9 and TRBJ2-7, is DSGVTQTPKHLITATGQRVTLRCSPRSGDLSVYWYQQSLDQGLQFLIQYYNGEERAKGNILERFSAQQFPDLHSELNLSSLELGDSALYFCASSVGDSTYEQYFGPGTRLTVT.

This chain uses TRBV4-3 with TRBJ2-3, with D possibly being TRBD2 (7 bases). Germline lookup yields CDR1 LGHNA and CDR2 YSLEER. This CDR3 comprises 17 residues. The ends were cut back, 4 bases at V and 4 bases at J, with 21 bases in the middle. As DNA, the CDR3 is TGCGCCAGCAGCCCTGGTAGGGGGGGGCCTAGGGCAGATACGCAGTATTTT. Protein: CASSPGRGGPRADTQYF.

This clonotype was seen a handful of times. The V and J genes are TRBV4-1 and TRBJ1-1; no reliable D call. V was shortened by 5 bases and J by 0 bases, with 7 bases between the two germline ends. CDR3 length: 13 amino acids. The germline gives CDR1 MGHRA, CDR2 YSYEKL. CDR3 bases: TGCGCCAGCAGCAGGACGGTGAACACTGAAGCTTTCTTT. Translating gives CASSRTVNTEAFF.

This clonotype appeared a few times. This sequence joins TRBV7-2 and TRBJ2-1; D gene ambiguous. V was trimmed by 5 bases and J by 2 bases, leaving 7 bases between them. Germline V gene lookup returns CDR1 SGHTA and CDR2 FQGNSA. CDR3 length equals 13 residues. The chain's CDR3 is CASSRFAYNEQFF. CDR3 bases: TGTGCCAGCAGCCGATTCGCCTACAATGAGCAGTTCTTC.

This clonotype was counted between two and nine times. V gene TRBV4-2 combines with J gene TRBJ2-4, with 8 bases fitting TRBD2. Germline CDR1 is LGHNA and CDR2 is YNFKEQ. The length of the CDR3 is 16 residues. V trimming: 2 bases; J trimming: 5 bases; junction bases outside the gene matches: 8. This CDR3 is CASSQQPGGAQNIQYF. The CDR3 nucleotides are TGTGCCAGCAGCCAACAGCCCGGGGGGGCCCAAAACATTCAGTACTTC.

The table lists this clonotype with a few counts. This chain joins TRBV10-2 and TRBJ2-7, with D perhaps assigned TRBD1 or TRBD2 (5 bases each). Germline V gene lookup returns CDR1 WSHSY and CDR2 SAAADI. The CDR3 spans 14 residues. Trimming took 6 bases from V and 5 from J, leaving 17 bases between them. CDR3 residues: CASSLTGTTDEQYV. CDR3 DNA: TGCGCCAGCAGCCTGACGGGGACGACCGACGAGCAGTACGTC.

The chain recombines TRBV5-1 with TRBJ2-2; D is ambiguous. Trimming removed 4 bases from V and 0 bases from J, with 16 bases in between. This CDR3 is 17 amino acids long. The germline gives CDR1 SGHRS, CDR2 YFSETQ. The CDR3 region has the DNA TGCGCCAGCAGCCTTCGGCTTGGGTCTGCGAACACCGGGGAGCTGTTTTTT. Amino acid sequence: CASSLRLGSANTGELFF.

This clonotype was seen more than once but under ten times. The chain employs TRBV4-1 and TRBJ1-2, with no clear D. This CDR3 spans 14 amino acids. Trimming took 0 bases from V and 4 from J, leaving 9 bases between them. Germline CDR1 MGHRA, CDR2 YSYEKL. CDR3 protein: CASSQDVAVYGYTF. In DNA, the CDR3 is TGCGCCAGCAGCCAAGATGTGGCGGTCTATGGCTACACCTTC.

Only a few counts were recorded for this clonotype. The chain combines TRBV15 with TRBJ2-3; TRBD2 might be the D (5 bases). Trimming took off 9 bases at V and 2 bases at J, with 12 bases between the two ends. Germline V lookup: CDR1 LNHNV, CDR2 YYDKDF (reference sequence). The CDR3 length is 13 residues. As DNA, the CDR3 is TGTGCCACTGGAGGCTTGAACACAGATACGCAGTATTTT. Its translation is CATGGLNTDTQYF.

The V and J genes are TRBV4-3 and TRBJ2-2; 7 bases are shared with TRBD2. The V and J ends lost 4 bases and 3 bases, in that order; junction bases with no gene match: 8. The CDR3 is 16 amino acids. Germline V gene data show CDR1 as LGHNA and CDR2 as YSLEER. CDR3 in DNA: TGCGCCAGCAGCCGCCGGAACCGGGGGGACACCGGGGAGCTGTTTTTT. This translates into CASSRRNRGDTGELFF.

The chain employs TRBV12-3 or TRBV12-4 and TRBJ2-7; 7 bases map to TRBD1. The CDR3 has 14 residues. The ends lost 3 bases at V and 4 bases at J; junction bases unmatched: 6. The CDR3 loop is CASSLGDREYEQYF. The CDR3 nucleotides read TGTGCCAGCAGTTTGGGAGACAGGGAGTACGAGCAGTACTTC.

The genes are TRBV4-3 and TRBJ2-5; D gene uncertain. V was trimmed by 1 base and J by 3 bases, leaving 12 bases between them. CDR1 LGHNA and CDR2 YSLEER come from the germline V gene. CDR3 size: 15 residues. CDR3 sequence (DNA): TGCGCCAGCAGCCAAGGATGGGGTAATGAAGAGACCCAGTACTTC. Its protein product is CASSQGWGNEETQYF.

This clonotype was observed a few times. The V gene is TRBV27, the J gene TRBJ2-2, with D unclear. Germline V gives CDR1 MNHEY, CDR2 SMNVEV (reference sequence). The V gene lost 5 bases and the J gene lost 6 bases, with 7 bases spanning the gap. This CDR3 has 12 amino acids. The chain's CDR3 is CASSTLAGELFF. The CDR3 bases are TGTGCCAGCAGTACCCTTGCCGGGGAGCTGTTTTTT.

The sample holds a few counts of this clonotype. CDR3 residues: CASRPTSGGVHEQFF. In DNA, the CDR3 is TGTGCCAGCAGACCTACTAGCGGGGGAGTCCATGAGCAGTTCTTC. This chain links TRBV7-9 with TRBJ2-1, with 11 bases aligning to TRBD2. This CDR3 comprises 15 residues. Trimming took 6 bases from V and 8 from J; bases not matched to a gene: 9. The germline gives CDR1 SEHNR, CDR2 FQNEAQ (reference sequence).

At least ten counts were recorded for this clonotype. The CDR3 reads CASSFSWNTGELFF. Here the CDR3 DNA reads TGTGCCAGCAGCTTTTCCTGGAACACCGGGGAGCTGTTTTTT. The V and J genes are TRBV7-8 and TRBJ2-2; no reliable D call. V was cut by 3 bases and J by 1 base, with 6 bases left in between. The CDR3 has 14 residues. Per germline, CDR1 SGHVS and CDR2 FQNEAQ.

J is TRBJ2-7 and V is TRBV7-9; D uncertain. In germline, CDR1 is SEHNR, CDR2 FQNEAQ (reference sequence). The V gene lost 0 bases and the J gene lost 6 bases, with 9 bases spanning the gap. The CDR3 is 13 amino acids. In nucleotides, the CDR3 is TGTGCCAGCAGCTTAGCGTCCCTTAGCGAGCAGTACGTC. Amino acid sequence: CASSLASLSEQYV.

The table lists this clonotype with a few counts. This CDR3 reads CSAPIGVGDTEAFF. The CDR3 region has the DNA TGCAGTGCGCCCATCGGGGTCGGTGACACTGAAGCTTTCTTT. V and J are TRBV20-1 and TRBJ1-1; D unclear. The V gene's germline CDR1 is DFQATT and CDR2 SNEGSKA (reference sequence). CDR3 length equals 14 residues. Trimming left V 6 bases short and J 3 bases short, with 17 bases between.

This rearrangement joins TRBV6-2 or TRBV6-3 to TRBJ1-5; 7 positions match TRBD1. J lost 6 bases, V lost 6 bases, and 11 bases had no gene match. The germline gives CDR1 MNHEY, CDR2 SVGEGT. The CDR3 is made up of 15 amino acids. In DNA form, the CDR3 reads TGTGCCAGCAGCCGGGACAGCGACGCGTTTCAGCCCCAGCATTTT. Amino acid sequence: CASSRDSDAFQPQHF.

The chain links TRBV15 to TRBJ2-3, with D tentatively TRBD1 (7 bases). The CDR3 covers 15 residues. V was cut by 2 bases and J by 1 base, with 10 bases left in between. CDR1 and CDR2 (germline): LNHNV, YYDKDF (reference sequence). CDR3 sequence: CATSRSRGGTDTQYF. The CDR3 nucleotides are TGTGCCACCAGCAGATCCAGGGGGGGCACAGATACGCAGTATTTT.